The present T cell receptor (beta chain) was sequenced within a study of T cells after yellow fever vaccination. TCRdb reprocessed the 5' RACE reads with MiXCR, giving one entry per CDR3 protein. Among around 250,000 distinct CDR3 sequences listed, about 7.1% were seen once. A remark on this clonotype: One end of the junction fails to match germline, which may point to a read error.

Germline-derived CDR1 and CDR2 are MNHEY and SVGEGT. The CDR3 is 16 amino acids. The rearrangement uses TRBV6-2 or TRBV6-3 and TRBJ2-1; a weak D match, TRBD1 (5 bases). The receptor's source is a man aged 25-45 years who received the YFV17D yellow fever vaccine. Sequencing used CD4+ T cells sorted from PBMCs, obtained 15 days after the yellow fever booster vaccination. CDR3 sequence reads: CACRVITEIAHDEQFF. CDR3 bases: TGTGCCTGCAGGGTTATAACCGAAATTGCCCACGATGAGCAGTTCTTC.